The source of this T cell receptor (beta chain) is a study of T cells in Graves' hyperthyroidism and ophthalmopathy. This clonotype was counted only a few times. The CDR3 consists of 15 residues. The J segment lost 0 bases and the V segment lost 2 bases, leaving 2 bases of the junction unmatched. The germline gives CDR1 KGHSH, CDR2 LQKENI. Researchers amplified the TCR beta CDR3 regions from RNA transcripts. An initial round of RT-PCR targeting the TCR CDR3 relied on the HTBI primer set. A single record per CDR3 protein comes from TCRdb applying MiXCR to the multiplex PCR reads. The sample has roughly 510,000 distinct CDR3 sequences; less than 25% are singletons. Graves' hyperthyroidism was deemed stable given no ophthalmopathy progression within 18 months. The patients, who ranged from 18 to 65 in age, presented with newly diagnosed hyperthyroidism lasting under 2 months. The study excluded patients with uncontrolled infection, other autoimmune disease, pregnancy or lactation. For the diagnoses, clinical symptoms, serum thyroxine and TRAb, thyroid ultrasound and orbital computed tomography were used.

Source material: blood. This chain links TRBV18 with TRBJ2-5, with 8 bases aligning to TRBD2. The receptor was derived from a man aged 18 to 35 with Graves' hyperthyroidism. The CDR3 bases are TGTGCCAGCTCACCAACGGGGGGGTACCAAGAGACCCAGTACTTC. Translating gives CASSPTGGYQETQYF. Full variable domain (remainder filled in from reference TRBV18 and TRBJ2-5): NAGVMQNPRHLVRRRGQEARLRCSPMKGHSHVYWYRQLPEEGLKFMVYLQKENIIDESGMPKERFSAEFPKEGPSILRIQQVVRGDSAAYFCASSPTGGYQETQYFGPGTRLLVL.